The 22 T cell receptor beta chains reported below all come from one sample, sequenced in a study of blood T cell repertoires in COVID-19. Data came from immunoSEQ multiplex PCR; TCRdb stores just in-frame clones and leaves some out. The table has almost 350,000 clones, 89% seen once. Sequenced sample: peripheral blood. The receptors shown here come from a woman in her sixties with COVID-19, enrolled during active disease.

The V call is TRBV5-1, the J call TRBJ1-4; TRBD1 agrees at 7 bases. The CDR3 runs 13 residues. The trim removed 5 bases at V and 4 bases at J, leaving 2 bases unmatched. Germline CDR1 reads SGHRS; CDR2 reads YFSETQ. The CDR3 coding sequence is TGCGCCAGCAGACGGGACAGTAATGAAAAACTGTTTTTT. This gives the protein CASRRDSNEKLFF.

The V call is TRBV6-5, the J call TRBJ2-2, with a weak D call TRBD2 (7 bases). CDR1 is MNHEY, CDR2 SVGAGI, per germline. This CDR3 has 13 residues. Trimming took off 2 bases at V and 11 bases at J, with 12 bases between the two ends. CDR3 sequence reads: CASSYGGGAELFF. CDR3 nucleotide sequence: TGTGCCAGCAGTTACGGTGGGGGGGCTGAGCTGTTTTTT.

The chain couples TRBV6-5 to TRBJ1-2; tentative D call: TRBD1 (6 bases). Between the trimmed V and J ends, which lost 5 bases and 8 bases, there was a span of 12 bases. Germline V lookup: CDR1 MNHEY, CDR2 SVGAGI. This CDR3 has 12 amino acids. In nucleotides, the CDR3 is TGTGCCAGCAGTATACAGGGAGAGGGCTACACCTTC. Translated, it gives CASSIQGEGYTF.

V gene TRBV5-1 combines with J gene TRBJ1-1; D is unresolved. Germline CDR1 and CDR2: SGHRS and YFSETQ. There are 15 residues in the CDR3. V was shortened by 2 bases and J by 1 base, with 12 bases between the two germline ends. This chain's CDR3 is CASSLRLHENTEAFF. DNA for the CDR3: TGCGCCAGCAGCTTAAGATTACACGAGAACACTGAAGCTTTCTTT.

This chain connects TRBV5-1 to TRBJ1-1; 11 bases are a match to TRBD1. The J segment lost 3 bases and the V segment lost 8 bases, leaving 9 bases of the junction unmatched. Germline-derived CDR1 and CDR2 are SGHRS and YFSETQ. The CDR3 runs to 15 residues. The CDR3 DNA reads as TGCGCCAGTAGTTTCTTGGACAGGGGGCACACTGAAGCTTTCTTT. Protein sequence: CASSFLDRGHTEAFF. The complete variable domain, with remaining parts taken from reference TRBV5-1 and TRBJ1-1, reads KAGVTQTPRYLIKTRGQQVTLSCSPISGHRSVSWYQQTPGQGLQFLFEYFSETQRNKGNFPGRFSGRQFSNSRSEMNVSTLELGDSALYLCASSFLDRGHTEAFFGQGTRLTVV.

The chain is built from TRBV28 and TRBJ1-4; D gene unclear. The CDR3 sequence is 14 residues long. V was pared by 5 bases and J by 0 bases, with 7 bases between. Per germline, CDR1 MDHEN and CDR2 SYDVKM. The CDR3 is CASSSVATNEKLFF. The CDR3 region has the DNA TGTGCCAGCAGTAGCGTAGCAACTAATGAAAAACTGTTTTTT.

The CDR3 reads CASSGQLYEKLFF. CDR3 nucleotide sequence: TGTGCCAGCAGTGGTCAGTTATATGAAAAACTGTTTTTT. This chain links TRBV2 with TRBJ1-4, with unresolved D. CDR3 length: 13 residues. Trimming shortened V by 4 bases and J by 6 bases, and 9 bases separated the two germline ends. Germline V gene sequence: CDR1 SNHLY, CDR2 FYNNEI.

For this clone: At one end the junction does not follow the germline gene, possibly because of a read error. The gene calls are TRBV6-2 or TRBV6-3 and TRBJ1-2; 10 bases match TRBD1. The germline V gene encodes CDR1 MNHEY and CDR2 SVGEGT. This CDR3 comprises 16 residues. CDR3: CVSSDVGTGATYGYTF. In nucleotides, the CDR3 is TGTGTCAGCAGTGATGTGGGGACAGGGGCTACCTATGGCTACACCTTC.

The chain couples TRBV28 to TRBJ1-5; TRBD1 matches 9 bases. The V gene end was trimmed by 7 bases and the J gene end by 7 bases; junction bases not matched to a gene: 8. Germline loops: CDR1 MDHEN, CDR2 SYDVKM. The CDR3 runs 14 residues. Here the CDR3 reads CASKPGQGGQPQHF. CDR3 DNA sequence: TGTGCCAGCAAACCGGGACAGGGCGGACAGCCCCAGCATTTT.

The rearrangement links TRBV28 to TRBJ1-4; D call uncertain. V lost 3 bases, J lost 8 bases, and 13 bases lay in between. The CDR3 has 14 residues. The germline V gene encodes CDR1 MDHEN and CDR2 SYDVKM. The CDR3 sequence: CASSLDGELEKLFF. The CDR3 DNA sequence: TGTGCCAGCAGTTTGGATGGGGAGTTGGAAAAACTGTTTTTT.

The CDR3 loop is CASSTWGAGNQPQHF. CDR3 DNA sequence: TGTGCCAGCAGCACTTGGGGCGCGGGCAATCAGCCCCAGCATTTT. V and J are TRBV5-4 and TRBJ1-5; tentatively, D is TRBD1 (5 bases). Looked up from germline, CDR1 is SGHNT and CDR2 is YYREEE (reference sequence). The ends were cut back, 4 bases at V and 2 bases at J, with 13 bases in the middle. CDR3 size: 15 residues.

The chain recombines TRBV3-1 (or the pseudogene TRBV3-2) with TRBJ2-4; a possible D gene is TRBD1 (6 bases). The CDR3 spans 14 residues. V shed 3 bases and J shed 9 bases, with 15 bases lying between them. From germline, CDR1 is LGHDT and CDR2 YNNKEL (reference sequence). This CDR3 reads CASSQAMGQSIQYF. In DNA form, the CDR3 reads TGTGCCAGCAGCCAGGCAATGGGACAAAGCATTCAGTACTTC.

The chain employs TRBV5-1 and TRBJ1-4, with a weak D call TRBD1 (5 bases). From germline, CDR1 is SGHRS and CDR2 YFSETQ. The V end lost 0 bases, the J end lost 4 bases, and 10 bases lay between the germline ends. CDR3 size: 15 residues. CDR3 residues: CASSLGAGHNEKLFF. The CDR3 coding sequence is TGCGCCAGCAGCTTGGGGGCAGGGCATAATGAAAAACTGTTTTTT.

This clone was recorded only once. The CDR3 sequence is CASSVRGDGNTIYF. The CDR3 nucleotides read TGTGCCAGCAGCGTACGCGGGGATGGAAACACCATATATTTT. The V call is TRBV9, the J call TRBJ1-3; no firm D call. The V and J ends lost 1 base and 3 bases respectively, with 8 bases between them. The CDR3 loop spans 14 amino acids. Germline V gene sequence: CDR1 SGDLS, CDR2 YYNGEE.

This chain uses TRBV19 with TRBJ2-3; D is perhaps TRBD1 (5 bases). Looked up from germline, CDR1 is LNHDA and CDR2 is SQIVND (reference sequence). This CDR3 spans 14 amino acids. V shed 4 bases and J shed 0 bases, with 8 bases lying between them. The CDR3 loop reads CASSRQPSTDTQYF. The CDR3 DNA sequence: TGTGCCAGTAGTAGACAGCCTAGCACAGATACGCAGTATTTT. Variable domain in full (rest from reference TRBV19 and TRBJ2-3): DGGITQSPKYLFRKEGQNVTLSCEQNLNHDAMYWYRQDPGQGLRLIYYSQIVNDFQKGDIAEGYSVSREKKESFPLTVTSAQKNPTAFYLCASSRQPSTDTQYFGPGTRLTVL.

This sequence joins TRBV11-3 and TRBJ1-1; D might be TRBD1 (6 bases). Germline-derived CDR1 and CDR2 are SGHNT and YENEEA. The CDR3 is 16 amino acids. Trimming left V 5 bases short and J 2 bases short, with 18 bases between. The CDR3 sequence is CASSQAGQSLNTEAFF. The CDR3 DNA is TGTGCCAGCAGCCAAGCCGGACAGTCACTAAACACTGAAGCTTTCTTT.

The chain uses TRBV18 and TRBJ1-3, with 7 bases fitting TRBD1. This CDR3 has 18 amino acids. Trimming removed 4 bases from V and 0 bases from J; junction bases left unmatched: 12. Germline assignment: CDR1 KGHSH and CDR2 LQKENI. CDR3 nucleotide sequence: TGTGCCAGCTCACTTCTCACAGGGGCCGGGGACTCTGGAAACACCATATATTTT. Protein: CASSLLTGAGDSGNTIYF. The whole variable domain, filled in from reference TRBV18 and TRBJ1-3, reads NAGVMQNPRHLVRRRGQEARLRCSPMKGHSHVYWYRQLPEEGLKFMVYLQKENIIDESGMPKERFSAEFPKEGPSILRIQQVVRGDSAAYFCASSLLTGAGDSGNTIYFGEGSWLTVV.

This chain uses TRBV6-2 or TRBV6-3 with TRBJ1-1, with 8 bases lining up with TRBD1. Germline CDR1 is MNHEY and CDR2 is SVGEGT. V dropped 5 bases and J dropped 1; count of bases not matched to a gene: 6. This CDR3 comprises 15 residues. DNA for the CDR3: TGTGCCAGCAGTCGCTACAGGGGGGGGAACACTGAAGCTTTCTTT. Translating gives CASSRYRGGNTEAFF.

The chain uses TRBV3-1 (or the pseudogene TRBV3-2) and TRBJ2-1, with 8 nucleotides matching TRBD2. V lost 1 base to trimming and J lost 8 bases; unmatched junction nucleotides: 7. This CDR3 spans 15 amino acids. CDR1 and CDR2 (germline): LGHDT, YNNKEL (reference sequence). This CDR3 reads CASSQAYGGADEQFF. The CDR3 DNA is TGTGCCAGCAGCCAAGCCTACGGGGGGGCTGATGAGCAGTTCTTC.

This rearrangement joins TRBV10-1 to TRBJ1-2; no reliable D call. Germline loops: CDR1 WNHNN, CDR2 SYGVQD (reference sequence). This CDR3 has 13 residues. Deletions cut 6 bases from V and 4 bases from J, with 12 bases between. CDR3: CASRNRTCYGYTF. In DNA form, the CDR3 reads TGCGCCAGCAGGAACAGAACGTGCTATGGCTACACCTTC.

J is TRBJ2-2 and V is TRBV6-4, with D maybe TRBD2 (5 bases). Trimming removed 3 bases from V and 5 bases from J, with 13 bases in between. The length of the CDR3 is 15 residues. Germline V gives CDR1 MRHNA, CDR2 SNTAGT. The CDR3 DNA follows: TGTGCCAGCAGTGAGCACACACTAGGAACCGGGGAGCTGTTTTTT. It codes for CASSEHTLGTGELFF.

This chain links TRBV28 with TRBJ2-7, with 7 bases identical to TRBD1. V dropped 3 bases and J dropped 7; count of bases not matched to a gene: 9. The CDR3 is 14 amino acids. The V gene's germline CDR1 is MDHEN and CDR2 SYDVKM. The CDR3 loop reads CASSFRTGGIEQYF. CDR3 DNA: TGTGCCAGCAGTTTCAGGACAGGAGGAATTGAGCAGTACTTC. The whole variable domain, filled in from reference TRBV28 and TRBJ2-7, reads DVKVTQSSRYLVKRTGEKVFLECVQDMDHENMFWYRQDPGLGLRLIYFSYDVKMKEKGDIPEGYSVSREKKERFSLILESASTNQTSMYLCASSFRTGGIEQYFGPGTRLTVT.